Presented here are 7 T cell receptor beta chains from one specimen sequenced in a study of metastatic and nonmetastatic thyroid tumors. Among the patients, none had received any treatment before thyroid surgery. Via MiXCR, TCRdb re-called the PCR reads. The data show 13,000 to 15,000 clones, 20% to 25% seen once. The sample was tumor tissue. These receptors were taken from a female donor with papillary thyroid cancer or a benign thyroid nodule (not recorded which). Some clones in this sample may be carry-over from other donors' samples.

This clone occurred a few times. The chain uses TRBV6-1 and TRBJ2-5; no firm D call. The CDR3 extends over 13 amino acids. Looked up from germline, CDR1 is MNHNS and CDR2 is SASEGT. The V end was cut by 8 bases, the J end by 3 bases, with 13 bases between. As DNA, the CDR3 is TGTGCCAGCCTTTCAATCCCCAAAGAGACCCAGTACTTC. This codes for CASLSIPKETQYF.

This clone occurred many times. V and J are TRBV20-1 and TRBJ2-2; tentative D call: TRBD2 (6 bases). CDR1 is DFQATT and CDR2 is SNEGSKA in the germline V gene (reference sequence). The CDR3 is 14 amino acids. The DNA for the CDR3 is TGCAGCAGCCGGGACTCCCGTCCCGCCGGGGAGCTGTTTTTT. This gives the protein CSSRDSRPAGELFF.

The rearrangement uses TRBV6-1 and TRBJ2-7; either TRBD1 or TRBD2 may fit D (5 bases each). Germline loops: CDR1 MNHNS, CDR2 SASEGT. V lost 5 bases and J lost 0, with 14 bases in between. The CDR3 length is 15 residues. The CDR3 DNA reads as TGTGCCAGCAGTCCACCCCGGGACCGCTCCTACGAGCAGTACTTC. Encoded protein: CASSPPRDRSYEQYF.

This clone is medium-sized in the sample. The gene calls are TRBV6-1 and TRBJ2-2; D is unclear. The CDR3 is made up of 13 amino acids. The V gene lost 6 bases and the J gene lost 7 bases, with 12 bases spanning the gap. Per the germline V gene, CDR1 is MNHNS and CDR2 is SASEGT. The CDR3 is CASRLLTSGELFF. As DNA, the CDR3 is TGTGCCAGCAGGCTCCTAACGAGCGGGGAGCTGTTTTTT.

This clone was counted many times. The J gene is TRBJ2-1, the V gene TRBV20-1; no definite D call. The CDR3 contains 19 residues. CDR1 and CDR2 from the germline V gene are DFQATT and SNEGSKA (reference sequence). The V end was cut by 0 bases, the J end by 0 bases, with 21 bases between. The CDR3 DNA follows: TGCAGTGCTAGAGATAATAGTCGGGCCAAGAGCCACTCCTACAATGAGCAGTTCTTC. Translating gives CSARDNSRAKSHSYNEQFF.

Points on this clone: One junction end disagrees with the germline gene, perhaps due to a read error. V gene TRBV3-1 combines with J gene TRBJ2-5, with 7 bases that match TRBD2. This CDR3 is 13 amino acids long. Germline assignment: CDR1 LGHDT and CDR2 YNNKEL (reference sequence). The CDR3 sequence: CTSSPRLAGNQYF. The CDR3, as DNA: TGTACCAGCAGCCCCAGACTAGCAGGGAACCAGTACTTC.

The rearrangement links TRBV6-1 to TRBJ1-2; TRBD1 is a possible D gene (5 bases). From germline, CDR1 is MNHNS and CDR2 SASEGT. V was cut by 1 base and J by 5 bases, with 17 bases left in between. The CDR3 totals 16 residues. CDR3 coding DNA: TGTGCCAGCAGTGAAGGTGATTGGGTCCGGGGGTATGGCTACACCTTC. It yields the protein CASSEGDWVRGYGYTF.